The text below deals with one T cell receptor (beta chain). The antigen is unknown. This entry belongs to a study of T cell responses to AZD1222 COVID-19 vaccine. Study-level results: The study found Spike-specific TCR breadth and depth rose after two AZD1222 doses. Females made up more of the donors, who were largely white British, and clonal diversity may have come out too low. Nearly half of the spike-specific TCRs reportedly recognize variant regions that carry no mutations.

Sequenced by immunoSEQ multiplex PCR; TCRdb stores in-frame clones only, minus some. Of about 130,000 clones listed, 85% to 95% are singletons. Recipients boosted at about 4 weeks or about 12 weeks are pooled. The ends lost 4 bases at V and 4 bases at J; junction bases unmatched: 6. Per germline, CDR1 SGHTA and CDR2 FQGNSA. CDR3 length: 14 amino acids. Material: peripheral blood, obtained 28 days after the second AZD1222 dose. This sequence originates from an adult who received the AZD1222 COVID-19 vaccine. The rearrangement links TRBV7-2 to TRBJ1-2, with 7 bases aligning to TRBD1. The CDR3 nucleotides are TGTGCCAGCAGCTCCGGGACAGCCTCCTATGGCTACACCTTC. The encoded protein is CASSSGTASYGYTF.